This TCR beta chain stems from a study of blood T cell repertoires in COVID-19. For the study at large: T cells, B-cell-depleted T cells, or PBMCs provided the cDNA or gDNA that served as material.

Germline loops: CDR1 SGHRS, CDR2 YFSETQ. Trimming cost V 4 bases and J 3 bases, with 8 bases left between them. The CDR3 runs 12 residues. Here immunoSEQ multiplex PCR was the method, and the copy in TCRdb shows in-frame clones only, minus some. Here the sample spans roughly 150,000 clones, roughly 83% being singletons. The rearrangement uses TRBV5-1 and TRBJ2-7, with unresolved D. The receptor was isolated from an elderly woman with active or convalescent COVID-19. Sequences were obtained from peripheral blood. DNA for the CDR3: TGCGCCAGCAGCATGGACGGCTACGAGCAGTACTTC. Protein product: CASSMDGYEQYF. Full variable domain (outside the CDR3, taken from reference TRBV5-1 and TRBJ2-7): KAGVTQTPRYLIKTRGQQVTLSCSPISGHRSVSWYQQTPGQGLQFLFEYFSETQRNKGNFPGRFSGRQFSNSRSEMNVSTLELGDSALYLCASSMDGYEQYFGPGTRLTVT.